Listed below are T cell receptor beta chains from one sample, sequenced in a study of blood T cell repertoires in COVID-19. The protocol was immunoSEQ multiplex PCR, while the TCRdb copy is restricted to in-frame clones and leaves out a portion. The sample lists about 280,000 clones; roughly 80% were seen once. The sample consisted of PBMCs or T cells enriched from blood (not recorded which). These receptors originate from a middle-aged man who had been exposed to COVID-19. Each CDR3 is given with its conserved first and last residue. Fields, in order: V gene, D gene, clone size, J gene, CDR3 protein, CDR3 DNA. D genes are given only for firm matches. Clone size appears in some rows only: once, few, many, or a class for an expanded clone.

TRBV11-3	NA	NA	TRBJ2-5	CASSYLRQETQYF	TGTGCCAGCAGCTACTTGAGACAAGAGACCCAGTACTTC
TRBV19	NA	NA	TRBJ1-2	CASNRESTMAGYTF	TGTGCCAGTAATAGGGAGTCGACTATGGCGGGCTACACCTTC
TRBV19	TRBD2	few	TRBJ2-5	CASRMRLAETQYF	TGTGCCAGTAGGATGAGACTAGCGGAGACCCAGTACTTC
TRBV19	NA	NA	TRBJ1-3	CASSIWQGSGNTIYF	TGTGCCAGTAGTATCTGGCAGGGCTCTGGAAACACCATATATTTT
TRBV7-9	NA	NA	TRBJ2-3	CASSPGLGSSGDTQYF	TGTGCCAGCAGCCCAGGGTTAGGATCCTCGGGAGATACGCAGTATTTT
TRBV5-1	TRBD2	NA	TRBJ2-6	CASSLLTSGSLSGANVLTF	TGCGCCAGCAGCTTGCTGACTAGCGGGAGTTTGTCTGGGGCCAACGTCCTGACTTTC
TRBV7-9	NA	NA	TRBJ2-3	CASSRNQGSSYTQYF	TGTGCCAGCAGCCGAAATCAGGGTAGCTCATATACGCAGTATTTT
TRBV19	NA	NA	TRBJ1-6	CASSIPGGRQLNSPLHF	TGTGCCAGTAGTATACCGGGAGGTAGACAGCTGAATTCACCCCTCCACTTT
TRBV2	NA	many	TRBJ2-3	CASSRTELTDTQYF	TGTGCCAGCAGTCGGACAGAGCTTACAGATACGCAGTATTTT
TRBV7-2	TRBD1	NA	TRBJ1-5	CASSLGFGTGNQPQHF	TGTGCCAGCAGCTTAGGCTTTGGGACAGGCAATCAGCCCCAGCATTTT
TRBV30	TRBD1	few	TRBJ2-7	CAWRTGAGVGEQYF	TGTGCCTGGCGAACAGGGGCCGGGGTTGGGGAGCAGTACTTC
TRBV7-9	NA	NA	TRBJ1-2	CASSSQQESYGYTF	TGTGCCAGCAGCTCACAACAGGAAAGCTATGGCTACACCTTC
TRBV15	NA	NA	TRBJ2-7	CATSRDGGLPYEQYF	TGTGCCACCAGCAGAGATGGAGGGCTTCCCTACGAGCAGTACTTC
TRBV4-1	NA	NA	TRBJ2-2	CASSQRTRDTGELFF	TGCGCCAGCAGCCAACGGACTCGAGACACCGGGGAGCTGTTTTTT
TRBV19	NA	once	TRBJ1-1	CASTMAGNTEAFF	TGTGCCAGTACCATGGCAGGGAACACTGAAGCTTTCTTT
TRBV6-5	TRBD2	NA	TRBJ2-7	CASSLAGGTYEQYF	TGTGCCAGCTCACTGGCGGGAGGGACCTACGAGCAGTACTTC
TRBV10-1	NA	NA	TRBJ1-1	CASSDQGLYTEAFF	TGCGCCAGCAGTGACCAGGGCCTGTACACTGAAGCTTTCTTT
TRBV7-9	TRBD1	few	TRBJ1-2	CASSRDPTGVYGYTF	TGTGCCAGCAGCCGAGACCCAACAGGGGTTTATGGCTACACCTTC
TRBV7-3	TRBD2	NA	TRBJ2-1	CASSLTPGLADDNEQFF	TGTGCCAGCAGCTTAACTCCCGGACTAGCGGACGACAATGAGCAGTTCTTC
TRBV12-3/TRBV12-4	NA	NA	TRBJ2-1	CASSFSGGEQFF	TGTGCCAGCAGTTTCAGCGGTGGTGAGCAGTTCTTC
TRBV4-2	TRBD1	NA	TRBJ1-2	CASSQVPTGANGYTF	TGTGCCAGCAGCCAAGTTCCGACAGGGGCGAATGGCTACACCTTC
TRBV9	NA	NA	TRBJ2-5	CASSRGRWEEETQYF	TGTGCCAGCAGCCGGGGTCGGTGGGAGGAAGAGACCCAGTACTTC
TRBV19	TRBD1	NA	TRBJ2-1	CASSKGALGNEQFF	TGTGCCAGTAGTAAGGGGGCCCTAGGGAATGAGCAGTTCTTC
TRBV6-5	TRBD1	NA	TRBJ1-1	CASSLQGVPIFF	TGTGCCAGCAGTTTACAGGGGGTACCCATATTCTTT
TRBV2	NA	NA	TRBJ2-2	CAGGRGNTGELFF	TGTGCAGGGGGTCGGGGGAACACCGGGGAGCTGTTTTTT
TRBV29-1	NA	NA	TRBJ2-7	CSVMSVVSYEQYF	TGCAGCGTTATGTCAGTTGTTTCCTACGAGCAGTACTTC
TRBV14	NA	NA	TRBJ2-1	CASSRTVMGEQFF	TGTGCCAGCAGCCGGACAGTGATGGGTGAGCAGTTCTTC
TRBV7-9	NA	NA	TRBJ2-5	CASSPSGQSKETQYF	TGTGCCAGCAGCCCTAGCGGACAGTCTAAAGAGACCCAGTACTTC
TRBV20-1	TRBD1	once	TRBJ2-7	CSASAGGDEQYF	TGCAGTGCTAGTGCAGGGGGAGACGAGCAGTACTTC
TRBV27	NA	once	TRBJ1-5	CVRVAPCRPSFFVGNQPQHF	TGTGTGAGGGTGGCTCCGTGCCGGCCCTCTTTCTTTGTGGGCAATCAGCCCCAGCATTTT
TRBV12-3/TRBV12-4	NA	NA	TRBJ2-1	CASSIGSHNEQFF	TGTGCCAGCAGTATCGGGAGCCACAATGAGCAGTTCTTC